Reported below is one T cell receptor (beta chain). Amplification targeted TCR beta CDR3 regions from RNA transcripts. A first-round RT-PCR of the TCR CDR3 used the HTBI primer set. TCRdb used MiXCR to reprocess the multiplex PCR reads, holding one entry per CDR3 protein. Here the sample spans under 450,000 distinct CDR3 sequences, about a sixth being singletons. Hyperthyroidism was newly diagnosed in patients aged 18 to 65 (duration under 2 months). The entry originates in a study of T cells in Graves' hyperthyroidism and ophthalmopathy. Per germline, CDR1 MNHEY and CDR2 SMNVEV (reference sequence). This CDR3 is built from 12 residues. V lost 10 bases to trimming and J lost 4 bases, with 13 bases between them.

The genes are TRBV27 and TRBJ1-2, with unresolved D. The specimen sequenced was blood. The receptor's source is a woman under 30 with Graves' hyperthyroidism. DNA of the CDR3: TGTGCCACCCTAGACGGTTCCTATGGCTACACCTTC. Protein product: CATLDGSYGYTF.